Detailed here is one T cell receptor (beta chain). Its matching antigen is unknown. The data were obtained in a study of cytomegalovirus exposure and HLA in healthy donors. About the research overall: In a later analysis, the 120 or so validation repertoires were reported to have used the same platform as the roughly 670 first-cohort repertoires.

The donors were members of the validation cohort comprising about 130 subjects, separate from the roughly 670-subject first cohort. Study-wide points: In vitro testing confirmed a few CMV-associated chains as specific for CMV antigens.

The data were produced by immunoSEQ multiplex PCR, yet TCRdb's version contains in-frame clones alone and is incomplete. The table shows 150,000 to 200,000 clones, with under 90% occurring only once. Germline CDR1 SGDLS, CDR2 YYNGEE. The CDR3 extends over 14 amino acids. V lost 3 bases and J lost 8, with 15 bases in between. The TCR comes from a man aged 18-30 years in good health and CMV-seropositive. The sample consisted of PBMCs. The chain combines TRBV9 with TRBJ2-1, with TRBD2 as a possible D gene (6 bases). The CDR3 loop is CASSASTSLDEQFF. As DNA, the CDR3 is TGTGCCAGCAGCGCCTCGACTAGTTTGGATGAGCAGTTCTTC.